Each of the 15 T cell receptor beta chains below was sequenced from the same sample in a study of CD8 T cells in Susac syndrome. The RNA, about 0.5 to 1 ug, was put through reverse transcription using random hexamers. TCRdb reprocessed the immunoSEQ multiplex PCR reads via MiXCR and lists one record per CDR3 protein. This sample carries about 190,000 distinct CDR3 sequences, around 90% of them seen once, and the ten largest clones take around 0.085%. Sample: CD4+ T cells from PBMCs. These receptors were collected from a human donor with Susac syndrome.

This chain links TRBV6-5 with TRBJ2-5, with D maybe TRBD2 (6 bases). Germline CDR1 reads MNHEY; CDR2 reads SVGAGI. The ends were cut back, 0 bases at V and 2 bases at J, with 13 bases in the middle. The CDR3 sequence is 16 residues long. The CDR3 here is CASSYSRQRAQETQYF. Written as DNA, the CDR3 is TGTGCCAGCAGTTACTCGAGACAGCGGGCGCAAGAGACCCAGTACTTC.

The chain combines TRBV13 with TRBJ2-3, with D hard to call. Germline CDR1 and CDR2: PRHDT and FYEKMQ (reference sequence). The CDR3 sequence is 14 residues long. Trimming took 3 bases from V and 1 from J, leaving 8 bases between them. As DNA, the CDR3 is TGTGCCAGCAGCTTGTCGTACCGCACAGATACGCAGTATTTT. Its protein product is CASSLSYRTDTQYF.

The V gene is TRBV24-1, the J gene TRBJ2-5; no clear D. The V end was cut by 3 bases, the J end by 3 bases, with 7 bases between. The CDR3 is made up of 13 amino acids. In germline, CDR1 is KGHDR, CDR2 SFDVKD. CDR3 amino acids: CATSDTGEETQYF. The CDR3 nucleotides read TGTGCCACCAGTGATACTGGAGAAGAGACCCAGTACTTC.

CDR3: CASSRTSGRAGQFF. The CDR3 DNA sequence: TGTGCCAGCAGCCGGACTAGCGGGAGGGCCGGGCAGTTCTTC. The chain recombines TRBV3-1 with TRBJ2-1, with 15 bases that match TRBD2. In germline, CDR1 is LGHDT, CDR2 YNNKEL (reference sequence). The CDR3 has 14 residues. Germline trimming cut 4 bases from V and 12 bases from J; bases unmatched to any gene: 4.

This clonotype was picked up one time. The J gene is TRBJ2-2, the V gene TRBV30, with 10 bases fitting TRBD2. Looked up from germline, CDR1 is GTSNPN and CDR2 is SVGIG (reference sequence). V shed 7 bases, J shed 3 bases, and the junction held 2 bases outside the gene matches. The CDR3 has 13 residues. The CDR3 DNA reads TGTGCCTCGACTAGCGGGCACACCGGGGAGCTGTTTTTT. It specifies CASTSGHTGELFF.

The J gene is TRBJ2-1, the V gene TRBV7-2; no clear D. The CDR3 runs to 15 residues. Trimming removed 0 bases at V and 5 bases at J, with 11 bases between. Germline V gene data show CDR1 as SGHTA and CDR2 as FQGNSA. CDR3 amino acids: CASSLAFLVDNEQFF. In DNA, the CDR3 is TGTGCCAGCAGCTTAGCGTTTCTAGTTGACAATGAGCAGTTCTTC.

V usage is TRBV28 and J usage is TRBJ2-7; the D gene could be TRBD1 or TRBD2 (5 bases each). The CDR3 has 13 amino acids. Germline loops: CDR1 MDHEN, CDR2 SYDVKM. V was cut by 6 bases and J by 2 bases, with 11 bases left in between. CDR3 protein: CASRGTGPYEQYF. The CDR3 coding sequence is TGTGCCAGCAGAGGGACGGGCCCCTACGAGCAGTACTTC.

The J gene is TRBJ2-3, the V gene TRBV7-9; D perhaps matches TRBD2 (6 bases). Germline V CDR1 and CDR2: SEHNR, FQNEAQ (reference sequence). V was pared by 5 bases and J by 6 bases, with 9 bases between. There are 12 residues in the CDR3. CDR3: CASSPRGDTQYF. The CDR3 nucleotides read TGTGCCAGCAGCCCTCGGGGGGATACGCAGTATTTT.

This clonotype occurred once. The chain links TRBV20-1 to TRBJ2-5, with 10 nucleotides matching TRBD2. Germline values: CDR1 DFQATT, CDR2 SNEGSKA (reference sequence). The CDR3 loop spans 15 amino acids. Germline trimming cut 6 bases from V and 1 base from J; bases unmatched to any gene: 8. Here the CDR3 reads CSAKPAGGPQETQYF. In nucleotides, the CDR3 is TGCAGTGCCAAGCCAGCGGGAGGGCCCCAAGAGACCCAGTACTTC.

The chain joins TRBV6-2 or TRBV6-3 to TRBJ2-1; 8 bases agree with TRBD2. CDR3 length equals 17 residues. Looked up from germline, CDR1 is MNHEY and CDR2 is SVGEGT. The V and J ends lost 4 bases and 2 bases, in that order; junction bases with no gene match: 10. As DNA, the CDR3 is TGTGCCAGCAGTTTCCGCAGTAGCGGGAAGGCCTACAATGAGCAGTTCTTC. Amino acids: CASSFRSSGKAYNEQFF.

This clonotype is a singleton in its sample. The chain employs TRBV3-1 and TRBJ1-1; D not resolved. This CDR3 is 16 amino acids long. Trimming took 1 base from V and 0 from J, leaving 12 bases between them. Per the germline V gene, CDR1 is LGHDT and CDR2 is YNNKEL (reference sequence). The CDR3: CASSQASRAMNTEAFF. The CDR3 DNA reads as TGTGCCAGCAGCCAAGCGAGCCGGGCGATGAACACTGAAGCTTTCTTT.

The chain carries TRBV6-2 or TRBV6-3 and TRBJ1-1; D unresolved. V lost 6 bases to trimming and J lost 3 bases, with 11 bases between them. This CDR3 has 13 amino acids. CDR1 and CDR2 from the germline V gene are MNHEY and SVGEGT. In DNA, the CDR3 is TGTGCCAGCAGGGATTGGGGTGACACTGAAGCTTTCTTT. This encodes CASRDWGDTEAFF.

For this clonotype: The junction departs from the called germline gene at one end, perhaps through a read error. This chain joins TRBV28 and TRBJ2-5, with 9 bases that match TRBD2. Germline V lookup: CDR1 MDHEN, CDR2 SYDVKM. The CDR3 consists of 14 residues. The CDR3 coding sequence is TGTGCCAGCTTTAGCGGGAGTGCACAAGAGATCCAGTACTTC. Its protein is CASFSGSAQEIQYF.

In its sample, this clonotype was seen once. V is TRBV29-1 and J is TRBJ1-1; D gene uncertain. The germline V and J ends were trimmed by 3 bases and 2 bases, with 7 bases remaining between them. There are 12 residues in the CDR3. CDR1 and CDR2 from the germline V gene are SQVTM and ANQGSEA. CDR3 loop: CSVDELNTEAFF. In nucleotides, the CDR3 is TGCAGCGTTGATGAGTTAAACACTGAAGCTTTCTTT.

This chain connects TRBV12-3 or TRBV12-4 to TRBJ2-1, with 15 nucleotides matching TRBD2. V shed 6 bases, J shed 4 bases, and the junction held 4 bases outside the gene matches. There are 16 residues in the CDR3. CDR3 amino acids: CASRRTSGRAYNEQFF. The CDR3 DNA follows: TGTGCCAGCAGGCGGACTAGCGGGAGGGCATACAATGAGCAGTTCTTC.